This T cell receptor (beta chain) stems from a study of chemoradiotherapy in HPV16-positive cancers (dated by TCRdb to 2021 to 2024). For the study in its entirety: Candidate HPV-specific T-cell clones and common TCR motifs were defined through functional T-cell assays on cells from a couple of HPV16-positive patients. The study set out to ask whether T-cell immunity against the HPV oncoproteins E6 and E7 changes over the course of chemoradiotherapy and whether that immunity affects survival. TCR repertoires from 86 patients with HPV-related cancers were then used to track the candidate HPV-specific TCRs and motifs.

Library creation used the immunoSEQ multiplex PCR assay. Sourced from immuneACCESS, this table was stored by TCRdb with only in-frame sequences that have V and J called. A share of the clones is absent; for the studies checked, an unresolved V gene accounts for under half, and the remainder has no known explanation. Counted in this sample were roughly 13,000 clones; just under 70% of them appeared once. The top ten clonotypes cover roughly 18% of the sample. Findings and caveats that apply to the study as a whole: Only two HPV16-positive patients were used to derive the functional definition of HPV-specific T cells, and the survival association was reported for HPV16-positive patients. Expansion of candidate HPV-specific clones and E7-related TCR motifs was observed in the tumor microenvironment during treatment, whereas no such expansion was observed for non-HPV-specific T cells. Among HPV16-positive patients, expansion of HPV-responsive T cells during chemoradiotherapy was associated with better recurrence-free survival.

With regard to this clone: The clone's antigen remains unknown. Per-base qualities were not stored, and no clone one base away is much larger.

The germline V gene provides CDR1 SGHRS and CDR2 YFSETQ. The CDR3 runs 15 residues from the cysteine to the phenylalanine. CDR3 DNA is the only sequence kept; it has 45 bases, read in frame from the first base. The germline ends are 21 bases apart after V is trimmed by 4 bases and J by 7 bases. Repertoires were sampled repeatedly over the course of chemoradiotherapy so that clonal expansion in the tumor microenvironment could be followed. Recombination linked TRBV5-1 to TRBJ2-7; the D match is possibly TRBD1 or TRBD2, with 5 bases aligned in each. Sampling was carried out from a patient who underwent chemoradiotherapy. The source is a human donor with HPV-associated anogenital cancer. The encoded CDR3 is CASSLPVGTKGEQYF. Here is the DNA: TGCGCCAGCAGCCTCCCCGTGGGGACCAAGGGGGAGCAGTACTTC.